These 18 T cell receptor beta chains came from one sample sequenced in a study of blood T cell repertoires in COVID-19. Clones were sequenced by immunoSEQ multiplex PCR, and TCRdb holds only the in-frame ones, with some missing. This repertoire shows under 250,000 clones, 87% found once; its top ten account for 2.6%. Sample: PBMCs or T cells enriched from blood (not recorded which). All receptors come from a woman between 25 and 40 years old with acute COVID-19.

The V call is TRBV7-8, the J call TRBJ1-5, with TRBD1 identical over 9 bases. The length of the CDR3 is 16 residues. Germline CDR1 and CDR2: SGHVS and FQNEAQ. Losses at the gene ends were 2 bases for V and 5 bases for J; bases not matched to a gene: 7. This CDR3 is CASSLYGTGMDQPQHF. The CDR3 DNA follows: TGTGCCAGCAGCTTATACGGGACAGGGATGGATCAGCCCCAGCATTTT. Combining the CDR3 with reference TRBV7-8 and TRBJ1-5 gives the whole variable domain GAGVSQSPRYKVAKRGQDVALRCDPISGHVSLFWYQQALGQGPEFLTYFQNEAQLDKSGLPSDRFFAERPEGSVSTLKIQRTQQEDSAVYLCASSLYGTGMDQPQHFGDGTRLSIL.

The CDR3, as DNA: TGTGCCTGGAGTGTAGGGGCGGCCGGTAATGAAAAACTGTTTTTT. Translating gives CAWSVGAAGNEKLFF. The chain joins TRBV30 to TRBJ1-4; the D gene is possibly TRBD1 (5 bases). In germline, CDR1 is GTSNPN, CDR2 SVGIG (reference sequence). The germline V and J ends were trimmed by 0 bases and 4 bases, with 12 bases remaining between them. This CDR3 region has 15 residues.

The chain couples TRBV28 to TRBJ2-7; D is possibly TRBD1 (5 bases). V was cut by 2 bases and J by 2 bases, with 10 bases left in between. The CDR3 sequence is 14 residues long. From germline, CDR1 is MDHEN and CDR2 SYDVKM. The CDR3 reads CASSLADNPYEQYF. CDR3 coding DNA: TGTGCCAGCAGTTTAGCGGACAACCCCTACGAGCAGTACTTC.

The chain uses TRBV6-5 and TRBJ2-3; 9 nucleotides align to TRBD2. The CDR3 sequence is 14 residues long. The V gene's germline CDR1 is MNHEY and CDR2 SVGAGI. Trimming cost V 5 bases and J 9 bases; bases outside gene matches: 9. In nucleotides, the CDR3 is TGTGCCAGCAGTAACCAGCGGGGGGAATCAACGCAGTATTTT. Translation: CASSNQRGESTQYF.

This CDR3 reads CASSISGGTDSGYTF. The CDR3 nucleotides read TGTGCCAGTAGTATAAGCGGGGGGACAGACTCGGGCTACACCTTC. The chain links TRBV19 to TRBJ1-2; 7 bases line up with TRBD1. After removal of 2 bases from V and 8 bases from J, the junction contained 11 bases not matched to a gene. Germline CDR1 is LNHDA and CDR2 is SQIVND (reference sequence). This CDR3 has 15 amino acids. Using reference TRBV19 and TRBJ1-2 for the parts outside the CDR3, the full variable domain is DGGITQSPKYLFRKEGQNVTLSCEQNLNHDAMYWYRQDPGQGLRLIYYSQIVNDFQKGDIAEGYSVSREKKESFPLTVTSAQKNPTAFYLCASSISGGTDSGYTFGSGTRLTVV.

The V gene is TRBV19, the J gene TRBJ1-1; 7 bases map to TRBD1. Germline loops: CDR1 LNHDA, CDR2 SQIVND (reference sequence). The CDR3 length is 17 residues. The J segment lost 5 bases and the V segment lost 3 bases, leaving 15 bases of the junction unmatched. This CDR3 reads CASSIFPLTGLGTEAFF. The CDR3 coding sequence is TGTGCCAGTAGTATCTTCCCTTTGACAGGGCTAGGAACTGAAGCTTTCTTT.

The chain joins TRBV18 to TRBJ2-3; TRBD1 is a possible D gene (6 bases). CDR1 and CDR2 from the germline V gene are KGHSH and LQKENI. Deletions cut 2 bases from V and 5 bases from J, with 14 bases between. The CDR3 consists of 15 residues. The CDR3 bases are TGTGCCAGCTCACCAATGGGGGCGCAGTTAGATACGCAGTATTTT. This translates into CASSPMGAQLDTQYF.

This chain joins TRBV5-1 and TRBJ1-3, with D tentatively TRBD1 (6 bases). CDR3 length equals 14 residues. V was pared by 4 bases and J by 8 bases, with 16 bases between. Germline-derived CDR1 and CDR2 are SGHRS and YFSETQ. CDR3 nucleotides: TGCGCCAGCAGCCCGACAGGATTTGGGGACACCATATATTTT. This codes for CASSPTGFGDTIYF.

The chain carries TRBV27 and TRBJ1-5; D is possibly TRBD1 (6 bases). The length of the CDR3 is 14 residues. V dropped 5 bases and J dropped 3 bases, with 11 bases sitting between them. Germline V lookup: CDR1 MNHEY, CDR2 SMNVEV (reference sequence). The CDR3 sequence is CASSAGGPNQPQHF. The CDR3 region has the DNA TGTGCCAGCAGTGCGGGGGGCCCCAATCAGCCCCAGCATTTT.

At least ten counts were recorded for this clone. This chain joins TRBV5-5 and TRBJ1-2; D call uncertain. V lost 0 bases, J lost 2 bases, and 8 bases lay in between. Germline CDR1 and CDR2: SGHKS and YYEKEE (reference sequence). The CDR3 contains 14 residues. In DNA, the CDR3 is TGTGCCAGCAGCTTGGCCCCAGTAAACTATGGCTACACCTTC. Residues: CASSLAPVNYGYTF.

The chain links TRBV30 to TRBJ2-6; a weak D match, TRBD2 (5 bases). V shed 3 bases and J shed 8 bases, with 17 bases lying between them. The CDR3 is 15 residues long. Germline lookup yields CDR1 GTSNPN and CDR2 SVGIG (reference sequence). CDR3 in DNA: TGTGCCTGGAGAACCGGCCGCAGAGGGACCAACGTCCTGACTTTC. Translation: CAWRTGRRGTNVLTF.

This clone was picked up a small number of times. This chain connects TRBV3-1 (or the pseudogene TRBV3-2) to TRBJ1-2, with 7 nucleotides matching TRBD1. This CDR3 spans 14 amino acids. J gave up 6 bases and V 0 bases, and 4 bases lay outside the gene matches. Germline assignment: CDR1 LGHDT and CDR2 YNNKEL (reference sequence). DNA for the CDR3: TGTGCCAGCAGCCAAGAAGGGGGCAAGAATGGCTACACCTTC. This sequence encodes CASSQEGGKNGYTF.

V gene TRBV7-6 combines with J gene TRBJ2-5; possibly TRBD2 for D (7 bases). CDR3 length: 13 residues. Germline assignment: CDR1 SGHVS and CDR2 FNYEAQ. Trimming took 2 bases from V and 6 from J, leaving 10 bases between them. In DNA form, the CDR3 reads TGTGCCAGCAGCTTAAGCGGGGACAAGACCCAGTACTTC. This codes for CASSLSGDKTQYF. The full variable domain, in which reference TRBV7-6 and TRBJ2-5 provide the parts outside the CDR3, is GAGVSQSPRYKVTKRGQDVALRCDPISGHVSLYWYRQALGQGPEFLTYFNYEAQQDKSGLPNDRFSAERPEGSISTLTIQRTEQRDSAMYRCASSLSGDKTQYFGPGTRLLVL.

This rearrangement joins TRBV4-1 to TRBJ1-3, with a tentative D call TRBD1 (5 bases). This CDR3 has 16 amino acids. V was pared by 5 bases and J by 2 bases, with 16 bases between. The germline CDR1 and CDR2 sequences are MGHRA and YSYEKL. Here the CDR3 reads CASSSLLAGAGNTIYF. CDR3 nucleotides: TGCGCCAGCAGCTCCCTCTTGGCGGGGGCTGGAAACACCATATATTTT.

This chain uses TRBV18 with TRBJ1-3, with 8 bases fitting TRBD1. The J segment lost 0 bases and the V segment lost 3 bases, leaving 10 bases of the junction unmatched. The CDR3 has 18 amino acids. Germline CDR1 is KGHSH and CDR2 is LQKENI. The CDR3 DNA follows: TGTGCCAGCTCACCTCGGGACAGGTCGCCCCTCTCTGGAAACACCATATATTTT. Protein product: CASSPRDRSPLSGNTIYF. Combining the CDR3 with reference TRBV18 and TRBJ1-3 gives the whole variable domain NAGVMQNPRHLVRRRGQEARLRCSPMKGHSHVYWYRQLPEEGLKFMVYLQKENIIDESGMPKERFSAEFPKEGPSILRIQQVVRGDSAAYFCASSPRDRSPLSGNTIYFGEGSWLTVV.

The J gene is TRBJ1-2, the V gene TRBV4-3, with D possibly matching TRBD1 (5 bases). The V end was cut by 0 bases, the J end by 2 bases, with 10 bases between. CDR1 and CDR2 from the germline V gene are LGHNA and YSLEER. The CDR3 is made up of 15 amino acids. The CDR3 DNA sequence: TGCGCCAGCAGCCAAGACCCATGGGGCAACTATGGCTACACCTTC. Translating gives CASSQDPWGNYGYTF.

The V and J genes are TRBV7-8 and TRBJ1-5, with D possibly matching TRBD1 (5 bases). V lost 4 bases, J lost 5 bases, and 15 bases lay in between. The CDR3 has 15 amino acids. Germline-derived CDR1 and CDR2 are SGHVS and FQNEAQ. As DNA, the CDR3 is TGTGCCAGCAGCTCTACCAGGGTAGGGTATCAGCCCCAGCATTTT. It yields the protein CASSSTRVGYQPQHF.

As concerns this clone: Within the sample, other DNA sequences also encode this same CDR3. CDR3 coding DNA: TGTGCCAGCAGTTTGACAGGGAACTATGGCTACACCTTC. It specifies CASSLTGNYGYTF. This sequence joins TRBV12-3 or TRBV12-4 and TRBJ1-2, with 7 bases lining up with TRBD1. Unmatched junction bases numbered 0, after V lost 3 bases and J lost 2 bases. CDR3 length: 13 residues.